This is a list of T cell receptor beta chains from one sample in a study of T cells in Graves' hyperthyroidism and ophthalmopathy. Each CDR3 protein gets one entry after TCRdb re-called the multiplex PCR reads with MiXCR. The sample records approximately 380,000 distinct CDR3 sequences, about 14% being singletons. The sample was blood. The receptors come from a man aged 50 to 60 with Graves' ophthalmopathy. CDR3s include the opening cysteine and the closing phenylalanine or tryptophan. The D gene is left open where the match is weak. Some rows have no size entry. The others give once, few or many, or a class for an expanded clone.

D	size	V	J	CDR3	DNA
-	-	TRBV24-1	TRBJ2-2	CATSGQSPLTGELFF	TGTGCCACCAGTGGGCAGAGCCCCCTGACCGGGGAGCTGTTTTTT
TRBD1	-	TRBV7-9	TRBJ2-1	CASSVSQGARYNEQFF	TGTGCCAGCAGCGTCTCACAGGGGGCGCGGTACAATGAGCAGTTCTTC
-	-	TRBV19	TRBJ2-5	CATGEGFQTQYF	TGTGCCACCGGGGAAGGGTTTCAGACCCAGTACTTC
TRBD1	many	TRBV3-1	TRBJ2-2	CASSQRGDRARTGELFF	TGTGCCAGCAGCCAAAGGGGGGACAGGGCTAGAACCGGGGAGCTGTTTTTT
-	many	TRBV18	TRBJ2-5	CASSPREETQYF	TGTGCCAGCTCACCACGAGAAGAGACCCAGTACTTC
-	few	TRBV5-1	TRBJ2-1	CASSSSPGRNSYNEQFF	TGCGCCAGCAGCTCATCGCCGGGCCGTAACTCCTACAATGAGCAGTTCTTC
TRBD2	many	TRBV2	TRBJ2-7	CASSRTTSSEQYF	TGTGCCAGCAGTAGAACGACTAGCTCCGAGCAGTACTTC
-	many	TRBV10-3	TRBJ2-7	CAISLNYEQYF	TGTGCCATCAGTCTTAACTACGAGCAGTACTTC
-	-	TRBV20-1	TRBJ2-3	CSVGVLRDTQYF	TGCAGTGTGGGGGTCCTCCGAGATACGCAGTATTTT
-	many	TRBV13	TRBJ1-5	CASSKRVGPAGNQPQHF	TGTGCCAGCAGCAAGAGAGTGGGCCCGGCGGGCAATCAGCCCCAGCATTTT
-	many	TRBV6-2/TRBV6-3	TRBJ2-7	CASSLTGGGSEQYF	TGTGCCAGCAGTTTGACTGGAGGGGGGAGCGAGCAGTACTTC
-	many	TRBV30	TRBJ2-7	CAWSAGSYGEQYF	TGTGCCTGGAGTGCGGGTAGCTATGGCGAGCAGTACTTC
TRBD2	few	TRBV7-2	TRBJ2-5	CASSTLAGASETQYF	TGTGCCAGCAGCACCCTAGCGGGAGCCTCTGAGACCCAGTACTTC
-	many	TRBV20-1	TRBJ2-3	CSARESPGPVDTQYF	TGCAGTGCTAGAGAGAGCCCCGGACCTGTGGATACGCAGTATTTT
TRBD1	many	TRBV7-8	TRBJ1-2	CASSPQGTGDDYTF	TGTGCCAGCAGCCCCCAGGGGACAGGGGACGACTACACCTTC
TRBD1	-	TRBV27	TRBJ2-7	CASRKSTGGEQYF	TGTGCCAGCAGAAAATCGACAGGGGGTGAGCAGTACTTC
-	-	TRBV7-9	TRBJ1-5	CASSLSGDHNQPQHF	TGTGCCAGCAGCTTATCCGGCGATCACAATCAGCCCCAGCATTTT
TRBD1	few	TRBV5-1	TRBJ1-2	CASSLDPTGLGTGGSNYGYTF	TGCGCCAGCAGCTTGGACCCCACGGGACTCGGGACAGGGGGCAGCAACTATGGCTACACCTTC
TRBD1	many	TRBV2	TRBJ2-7	CASSPDRVEEQYF	TGTGCCAGCAGTCCCGACAGGGTGGAGGAGCAGTACTTC
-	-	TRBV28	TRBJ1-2	CASRQSLDGYTF	TGTGCCAGCAGACAGAGTTTGGATGGCTACACCTTC
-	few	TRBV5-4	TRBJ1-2	CASSPGAYDYGYTF	TGTGCCAGCAGTCCCGGGGCGTACGACTATGGCTACACCTTC
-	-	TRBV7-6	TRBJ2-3	CASSLAGARQQYF	TGTGCCAGCAGCTTAGCGGGGGCTAGGCAGCAGTATTTT
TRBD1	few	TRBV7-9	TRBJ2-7	CASSPMGQTYEQYF	TGTGCCAGCAGCCCAATGGGACAGACCTACGAGCAGTACTTC
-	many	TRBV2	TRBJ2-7	CASAVRGSEQYF	TGTGCCAGCGCGGTCAGGGGTTCCGAGCAGTACTTC
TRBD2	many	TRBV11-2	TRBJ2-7	CASSFQAGEGYEQYF	TGTGCCAGCAGCTTCCAAGCGGGAGAAGGGTACGAGCAGTACTTC
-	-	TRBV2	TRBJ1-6	CARASTGPNSSLHF	TGTGCCAGAGCCTCGACAGGTCCGAATTCATCCCTCCACTTT
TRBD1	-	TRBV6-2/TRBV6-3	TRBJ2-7	CASSYSETGGGNEQYF	TGTGCCAGCAGTTACTCGGAGACAGGGGGGGGCAATGAGCAGTACTTC
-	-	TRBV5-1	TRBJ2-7	CASSPMTDGYEQYF	TGCGCCAGCAGCCCTATGACAGATGGCTACGAGCAGTACTTC
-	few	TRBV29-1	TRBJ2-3	CSATFTDTQYF	TGCAGCGCCACCTTTACAGATACGCAGTATTTT
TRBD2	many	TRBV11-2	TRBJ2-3	CASSLEWGGTDTQYF	TGTGCCAGCAGCTTAGAGTGGGGGGGGACAGATACGCAGTATTTT
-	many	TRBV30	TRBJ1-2	CAWSVSGGYGYTF	TGTGCCTGGAGTGTATCGGGAGGCTATGGCTACACCTTC
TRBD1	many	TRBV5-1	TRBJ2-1	CASSFRPQGANEQFF	TGCGCCAGCAGCTTTAGACCACAGGGGGCAAATGAGCAGTTCTTC
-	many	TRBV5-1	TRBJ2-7	CASSLAGEGIHEQYF	TGCGCCAGCAGCTTGGCCGGTGAAGGGATCCACGAGCAGTACTTC
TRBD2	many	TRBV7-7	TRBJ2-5	CASSSLLAGAPGTQYF	TGTGCTAGCAGCTCTCTACTAGCGGGGGCCCCGGGGACCCAGTACTTC
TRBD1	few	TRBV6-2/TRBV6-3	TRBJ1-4	CASSPGTGGREKLFF	TGTGCCAGCAGTCCGGGGACAGGGGGACGGGAAAAACTGTTTTTT
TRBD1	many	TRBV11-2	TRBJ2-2	CASSFGTVNTGELFF	TGTGCCAGCAGCTTCGGGACAGTGAACACCGGGGAGCTGTTTTTT
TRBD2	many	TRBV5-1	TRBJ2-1	CASSWTGAGGNNEQFF	TGCGCCAGCAGCTGGACCGGGGCGGGAGGCAACAATGAGCAGTTCTTC
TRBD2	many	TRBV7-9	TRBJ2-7	CASSTGTSGRYEQYF	TGTGCCAGCAGCACGGGGACTAGCGGGAGATACGAGCAGTACTTC
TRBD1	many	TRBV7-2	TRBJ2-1	CASKRGRLEGEQFF	TGTGCCAGCAAAAGGGGGCGGCTAGAGGGTGAGCAGTTCTTC
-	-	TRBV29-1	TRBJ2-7	CSATARGSYEQYF	TGCAGCGCCACCGCCAGGGGATCCTACGAGCAGTACTTC
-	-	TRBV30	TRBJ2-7	CAWSYGHLYEQYF	TGTGCCTGGAGTTACGGACACCTCTACGAGCAGTACTTC
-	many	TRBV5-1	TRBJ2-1	CASSFGSSYNEQFF	TGCGCCAGCAGCTTCGGGTCCTCCTACAATGAGCAGTTCTTC
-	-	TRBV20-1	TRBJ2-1	CSARDGSIPSEQFF	TGCAGTGCTAGAGATGGCTCGATTCCAAGTGAGCAGTTCTTC
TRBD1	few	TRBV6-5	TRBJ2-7	CASSYFKTGAYEQYF	TGTGCCAGCAGTTACTTCAAGACAGGGGCCTACGAGCAGTACTTC
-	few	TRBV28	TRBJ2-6	CASSSQGLGANVLTF	TGTGCCAGCAGTTCTCAGGGTCTTGGGGCCAACGTCCTGACTTTC
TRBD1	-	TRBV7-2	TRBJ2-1	CASSRQGTGAHNEQFF	TGTGCCAGCAGCAGGCAAGGGACAGGGGCCCACAATGAGCAGTTCTTC
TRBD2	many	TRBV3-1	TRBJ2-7	CASSQARSGRYEQYF	TGTGCCAGCAGCCAAGCACGGAGCGGGAGGTACGAGCAGTACTTC
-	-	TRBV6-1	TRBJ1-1	CASRGTGVNTEAFF	TGTGCCAGCAGAGGGACGGGAGTGAACACTGAAGCTTTCTTT
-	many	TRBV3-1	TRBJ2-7	CASSQNYEQYF	TGTGCCAGCAGCCAGAACTACGAGCAGTACTTC
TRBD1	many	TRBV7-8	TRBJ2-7	CASSTTGDAYEQYF	TGTGCCAGCAGCACGACAGGGGACGCCTACGAGCAGTACTTC
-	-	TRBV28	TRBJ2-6	CASGQFPSGANVLTF	TGTGCCAGCGGCCAGTTTCCCTCTGGGGCCAACGTCCTGACTTTC
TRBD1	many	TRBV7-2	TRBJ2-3	CASSIGTGHGDTQYF	TGTGCCAGCAGCATTGGGACAGGGCATGGAGATACGCAGTATTTT
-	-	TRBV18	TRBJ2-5	CASSPQEFTLQETQYF	TGTGCCAGCTCACCTCAGGAGTTCACCCTCCAAGAGACCCAGTACTTC
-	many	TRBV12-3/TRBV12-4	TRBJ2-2	CASSLGSSGTTGELFF	TGTGCCAGCAGTTTGGGGAGTAGCGGAACTACCGGGGAGCTGTTTTTT
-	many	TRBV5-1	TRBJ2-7	CASSLVSSKNSYEQYF	TGCGCCAGCAGCTTGGTGTCCAGCAAAAACTCCTACGAGCAGTACTTC
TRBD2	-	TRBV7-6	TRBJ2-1	CASSLGRGGNEQFF	TGTGCCAGCAGCTTAGGACGGGGGGGGAATGAGCAGTTCTTC
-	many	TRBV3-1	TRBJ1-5	CASSLRGQPQHF	TGTGCCAGCAGCCTTAGGGGTCAGCCCCAGCATTTT
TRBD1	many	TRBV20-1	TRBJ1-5	CSARDSGQGDQPQHF	TGCAGTGCTAGAGATTCCGGACAGGGGGATCAGCCCCAGCATTTT